This entry concerns a single TCR beta chain. Germline trimming cut 3 bases from V and 5 bases from J; bases unmatched to any gene: 4. CDR1 SGDLS and CDR2 YYNGEE come from the germline V gene. This CDR3 region has 14 residues. The primer mix had 60 Vbeta and 13 Jbeta primers. Sequencing used immunoSEQ multiplex PCR; TCRdb keeps in-frame clones, though not all of them. Among over 200,000 clones, roughly 82% were seen once, and the ten largest hold around 6%. This entry belongs to a study of cytomegalovirus exposure and HLA in healthy donors. Sequenced: PBMCs. V gene TRBV9 combines with J gene TRBJ2-5, with 10 bases matching TRBD1. This TCR came from a man in his forties in good health and CMV-seropositive. The CDR3 DNA reads TGTGCCAGCAGCGACGGGACAGGGGTCGAGACCCAGTACTTC. Translated: CASSDGTGVETQYF.